Following are 23 T cell receptor beta chains from one sample sequenced in a study of blood T cell repertoires in COVID-19. Clones were sequenced by immunoSEQ multiplex PCR, and TCRdb holds only the in-frame ones, with some missing. The sample lists 40,000 to 55,000 clones; roughly nine tenths were seen once. The sequenced sample consisted of peripheral blood. Source of these receptors: a man aged 65-85 years with active COVID-19.

The CDR3 sequence: CASSQDRGLVPFRNYYNEQFF. The DNA of the CDR3 is TGCGCCAGCAGCCAAGATCGGGGACTAGTACCGTTTCGGAACTACTACAATGAGCAGTTCTTC. The chain links TRBV4-1 to TRBJ2-1; 8 bases line up with TRBD2. V lost 0 bases to trimming and J lost 3 bases; unmatched junction nucleotides: 19. The germline V gene has CDR1 MGHRA and CDR2 YSYEKL. CDR3 size: 21 residues.

V and J are TRBV28 and TRBJ1-4; tentatively, D is TRBD1 (5 bases). Germline-derived CDR1 and CDR2 are MDHEN and SYDVKM. Trimming cost V 1 base and J 8 bases, with 14 bases left between them. CDR3 length equals 15 residues. CDR3 in DNA: TGTGCCAGCAGTTTATTACCGGGCCAGGGCGAAAAACTGTTTTTT. It encodes CASSLLPGQGEKLFF.

This chain links TRBV4-1 with TRBJ1-3; D unclear. Germline CDR1 and CDR2: MGHRA and YSYEKL. CDR3 length equals 17 residues. Between the trimmed V and J ends, which lost 1 base and 0 bases, there was a span of 13 bases. The DNA of the CDR3 is TGCGCCAGCAGCCAAGGGAAGCACGACACCTCTGGAAACACCATATATTTT. Translating it yields CASSQGKHDTSGNTIYF.

V and J are TRBV10-1 and TRBJ2-1; 13 bases match TRBD2. Germline CDR1 and CDR2: WNHNN and SYGVQD (reference sequence). This CDR3 contains 16 residues. V dropped 4 bases and J dropped 4; count of bases not matched to a gene: 4. As DNA, the CDR3 is TGCGCCAGCAGTGGGGGGACTAGCGGGGCATACAATGAGCAGTTCTTC. This codes for CASSGGTSGAYNEQFF.

The chain has TRBV5-6 and TRBJ1-1, with TRBD1 as a possible D gene (6 bases). Trimming removed 4 bases from V and 5 bases from J, with 24 bases in between. Germline values: CDR1 SGHDT, CDR2 YYEEEE. The CDR3 extends over 17 amino acids. CDR3 in amino acids: CASSNTGRFRDPTEAFF. As DNA, the CDR3 is TGTGCCAGCAGCAATACAGGGCGGTTTCGGGATCCAACTGAAGCTTTCTTT.

The rearrangement uses TRBV3-1 (or the pseudogene TRBV3-2) and TRBJ2-7, with 7 positions matching TRBD1. V shed 1 base and J 2 bases; nucleotides not matched to a gene: 11. The CDR3 runs 17 residues. The germline V gene has CDR1 LGHDT and CDR2 YNNKEL (reference sequence). The CDR3, as DNA: TGTGCCAGCAGCCAAGGTCCCGAGACAGGGTCCCCCTACGAGCAGTACTTC. The encoded protein is CASSQGPETGSPYEQYF.

V gene TRBV23-1 combines with J gene TRBJ1-2; the D is unclear. TRBV23-1 is treated as an ORF (open reading frame) with a function not yet certain. Trimming shortened V by 0 bases and J by 0 bases, and 8 bases separated the two germline ends. This CDR3 is 15 amino acids long. CDR3 region: CASSQSEIPNYGYTF. CDR3 in DNA: TGCGCCAGCAGTCAATCGGAGATACCTAACTATGGCTACACCTTC.

This clone was observed once. A read error may account for a junction end that differs from germline. The chain is built from TRBV25-1 and TRBJ2-7; 9 bases line up with TRBD1. This CDR3 is 13 amino acids long. CDR1 MGHDK and CDR2 SYGVNS come from the germline V gene. CDR3 sequence reads: CASSPGQGTFRHF. CDR3 nucleotides: TGTGCCAGCAGTCCAGGACAGGGGACATTTAGGCACTTC.

This chain joins TRBV4-1 and TRBJ2-7, with 7 nucleotides matching TRBD1. The germline CDR1 and CDR2 sequences are MGHRA and YSYEKL. Unmatched junction bases numbered 10, after V lost 1 base and J lost 4 bases. CDR3 length equals 16 residues. The CDR3 bases are TGCGCCAGCAGCCAAGGGCGGTCCGGGACAGCTTACGAGCAGTACTTC. This translates into CASSQGRSGTAYEQYF.

The J gene is TRBJ2-1, the V gene TRBV6-2 or TRBV6-3; D remains ambiguous. V was pared by 2 bases and J by 4 bases, with 6 bases between. Germline V gives CDR1 MNHEY, CDR2 SVGEGT. The CDR3 is 13 residues long. CDR3 region: CASSYGEYNEQFF. In nucleotides, the CDR3 is TGTGCCAGCAGTTACGGAGAGTACAATGAGCAGTTCTTC.

The chain employs TRBV27 and TRBJ2-1, with 9 bases that match TRBD2. This CDR3 has 15 amino acids. The germline CDR1 and CDR2 sequences are MNHEY and SMNVEV (reference sequence). J gave up 8 bases and V 8 bases, and 13 bases lay outside the gene matches. The CDR3 protein is CASSRRASGDDEQFF. CDR3 bases: TGTGCCAGCTCCCGTCGGGCTAGCGGGGACGATGAGCAGTTCTTC.

The chain recombines TRBV19 with TRBJ1-1, with 7 bases matching TRBD1. The CDR3 spans 14 residues. Germline lookup yields CDR1 LNHDA and CDR2 SQIVND (reference sequence). The ends lost 4 bases at V and 0 bases at J; junction bases unmatched: 2. The CDR3 DNA follows: TGTGCCAGTAGTACAGGGGGGTTGAACACTGAAGCTTTCTTT. This encodes CASSTGGLNTEAFF.

This chain connects TRBV12-3 or TRBV12-4 to TRBJ2-7; tentatively, D is TRBD1 (6 bases). V gave up 7 bases and J gave up 12 bases, with 19 bases separating them. The CDR3 totals 12 residues. The CDR3 sequence: CASTRQDSPVYF. As DNA, the CDR3 is TGTGCCAGCACGAGACAGGATAGTCCCGTGTACTTC.

V is TRBV16 and J is TRBJ1-3, with D uncertain. The germline V and J ends were trimmed by 1 base and 4 bases, with 2 bases remaining between them. There are 12 residues in the CDR3. Germline CDR1 is KGHSY and CDR2 is FQNENV. The CDR3 reads CASSQLGNTIYF. CDR3 DNA: TGTGCCAGCAGCCAATTAGGAAACACCATATATTTT.

This clone occurred once. V and J are TRBV6-1 and TRBJ1-4; TRBD1 matches 7 bases. This CDR3 spans 16 amino acids. Germline lookup yields CDR1 MNHNS and CDR2 SASEGT. Unmatched junction bases numbered 14, after V lost 3 bases and J lost 10 bases. CDR3 nucleotides: TGTGCCAGCAGTGAGACCGGGACAGTATCAAGTGGAAAACTGTTTTTT. It codes for CASSETGTVSSGKLFF.

V and J are TRBV6-5 and TRBJ2-2, with D perhaps TRBD2 (5 bases). This CDR3 is built from 14 residues. CDR1 is MNHEY, CDR2 SVGAGI, per germline. V was cut by 6 bases and J by 5 bases, with 13 bases left in between. CDR3 DNA sequence: TGTGCCAGCAGCCGAGATGAGGGAACCGGGGAGCTGTTTTTT. This sequence encodes CASSRDEGTGELFF.

The chain employs TRBV4-1 and TRBJ2-3; D remains unclear. V was cut by 2 bases and J by 4 bases, with 7 bases left in between. The germline V gene has CDR1 MGHRA and CDR2 YSYEKL. This CDR3 is built from 13 residues. This CDR3 is CASSQQLPDTQYF. CDR3 coding DNA: TGCGCCAGCAGCCAACAGTTGCCAGATACGCAGTATTTT.

V is TRBV2 and J is TRBJ1-1; a weak D match, TRBD1 (6 bases). The germline V and J ends were trimmed by 2 bases and 2 bases, with 12 bases remaining between them. The CDR3 is 15 amino acids. CDR1 and CDR2 (germline): SNHLY, FYNNEI. The CDR3 sequence: CASSELGQENTEAFF. CDR3 sequence (DNA): TGTGCCAGCAGTGAATTGGGACAAGAAAACACTGAAGCTTTCTTT.

This rearrangement joins TRBV5-5 to TRBJ2-7; TRBD1 matches at 7 bases. The CDR3 contains 15 residues. Germline CDR1 reads SGHKS; CDR2 reads YYEKEE (reference sequence). The trim removed 0 bases at V and 1 base at J, leaving 4 bases unmatched. CDR3: CASSLEGQISYEQYF. The CDR3 nucleotides read TGTGCCAGCAGCTTGGAGGGACAGATATCCTACGAGCAGTACTTC. Complete variable domain (other parts from reference TRBV5-5 and TRBJ2-7): DAGVTQSPTHLIKTRGQQVTLRCSPISGHKSVSWYQQVLGQGPQFIFQYYEKEERGRGNFPDRFSARQFPNYSSELNVNALLLGDSALYLCASSLEGQISYEQYFGPGTRLTVT.

The chain joins TRBV12-5 to TRBJ2-1; tentatively, D is TRBD2 (5 bases). Germline loops: CDR1 LGHNT, CDR2 FRNRAP. The CDR3 length is 16 residues. V was cut by 4 bases and J by 0 bases, with 13 bases left in between. The CDR3 sequence is CASGSQRKSSYNEQFF. As DNA, the CDR3 is TGTGCTAGTGGTTCCCAGCGGAAGAGCTCCTACAATGAGCAGTTCTTC.

This clone was counted between two and nine times. This chain uses TRBV4-3 with TRBJ2-7, with TRBD2 as a possible D gene (5 bases). Germline CDR1 and CDR2: LGHNA and YSLEER. Trimming removed 4 bases at V and 1 base at J, with 14 bases between. The CDR3 covers 15 residues. The CDR3 region is CASSPARAISYEQYF. The DNA of the CDR3 is TGCGCCAGCAGCCCGGCGAGGGCGATATCCTACGAGCAGTACTTC.

The count of this clone is one. The rearrangement uses TRBV13 and TRBJ2-1; no definite D call. There are 14 residues in the CDR3. Germline-derived CDR1 and CDR2 are PRHDT and FYEKMQ (reference sequence). With 4 bases removed from V and 4 bases from J, the gap between germline ends came to 11 bases. The CDR3 protein is CASSSTLTYNEQFF. CDR3 nucleotides: TGTGCCAGCAGCTCTACCCTCACGTACAATGAGCAGTTCTTC.

This clone was seen a few times. The gene calls are TRBV28 and TRBJ2-3; 9 bases line up with TRBD2. V gave up 4 bases and J gave up 1 base; unmatched junction bases: 0. There are 14 residues in the CDR3. Germline values: CDR1 MDHEN, CDR2 SYDVKM. The CDR3 DNA follows: TGTGCCAGCAGTTCTAGCGGGGGCACAGATACGCAGTATTTT. It encodes CASSSSGGTDTQYF.